Below are 11 T cell receptor beta chains sequenced from a single sample in a study of blood T cell repertoires in COVID-19. Profiling relied on immunoSEQ multiplex PCR, and the TCRdb table lists in-frame clones only, not all of them. This sample has 200,000 to 250,000 clones, with roughly 90% found just once. Sequences were obtained from PBMCs or T cells enriched from blood (not recorded which). Receptors were obtained from a woman aged 25-40 years who had recovered from COVID-19.

The V gene is TRBV5-5, the J gene TRBJ1-2, with D unresolved. This CDR3 spans 14 amino acids. V gave up 1 base and J gave up 0 bases, with 7 bases separating them. Germline CDR1 and CDR2: SGHKS and YYEKEE (reference sequence). The CDR3 sequence: CASSLYNPNYGYTF. The DNA for the CDR3 is TGTGCCAGCAGCTTGTACAATCCTAACTATGGCTACACCTTC.

CDR3 nucleotides: TGTGCCAGCAGCCCCGACGGCAGGTGGGATCAGCCCCAGCATTTT. Its protein product is CASSPDGRWDQPQHF. The chain combines TRBV7-8 with TRBJ1-5; unclear D gene. The CDR3 length is 15 residues. The germline gives CDR1 SGHVS, CDR2 FQNEAQ. Trimming shortened V by 5 bases and J by 5 bases, and 16 bases separated the two germline ends.

The chain employs TRBV9 and TRBJ2-3, with no clear D. The ends were cut back, 5 bases at V and 5 bases at J, with 9 bases in the middle. In germline, CDR1 is SGDLS, CDR2 YYNGEE. CDR3 length: 12 amino acids. In nucleotides, the CDR3 is TGTGCCAGCAGTTTAGCCGGAGATACGCAGTATTTT. This gives the protein CASSLAGDTQYF.

V and J are TRBV5-6 and TRBJ2-7; D not certain. V was clipped by 6 bases and J by 5 bases, with 12 bases between them. The CDR3 spans 12 residues. Germline V gene lookup returns CDR1 SGHDT and CDR2 YYEEEE. The chain's CDR3 is CASTPVEHEQYF. DNA of the CDR3: TGTGCCAGCACCCCGGTGGAGCACGAGCAGTACTTC.

V gene TRBV7-8 combines with J gene TRBJ2-3; possible D gene TRBD2, 7 bases. This CDR3 is built from 16 residues. The V gene's germline CDR1 is SGHVS and CDR2 FQNEAQ. V was clipped by 1 base and J by 2 bases, with 13 bases between them. The CDR3, as DNA: TGTGCCAGCAGCTTAGATATCGGGGGGCCCACAGATACGCAGTATTTT. Translation gives CASSLDIGGPTDTQYF.

The V gene is TRBV3-1 (or the pseudogene TRBV3-2), the J gene TRBJ2-7; the match to TRBD1 covers 7 bases. This CDR3 contains 15 residues. The trim removed 3 bases at V and 2 bases at J, leaving 7 bases unmatched. Germline V lookup: CDR1 LGHDT, CDR2 YNNKEL (reference sequence). DNA for the CDR3: TGTGCCAGCAGCCAGGATTCCACAGGGGCCTACGAGCAGTACTTC. Amino acids: CASSQDSTGAYEQYF.

The CDR3 sequence: CASSQDTKPRGDQPQHF. CDR3 nucleotides: TGCGCCAGCAGCCAAGATACGAAACCCCGGGGGGATCAGCCCCAGCATTTT. This chain uses TRBV4-3 with TRBJ1-5, with TRBD1 as a possible D gene (5 bases). The CDR3 contains 17 residues. V shed 0 bases and J shed 5 bases, with 17 bases lying between them. Germline lookup yields CDR1 LGHNA and CDR2 YSLEER.

This clone was detected a few times. J is TRBJ2-1 and V is TRBV4-1; D is unresolved. This CDR3 contains 15 residues. V lost 0 bases, J lost 7 bases, and 13 bases lay in between. CDR1 and CDR2 from the germline V gene are MGHRA and YSYEKL. CDR3 nucleotides: TGCGCCAGCAGCCAAGAAGGCTGGAGCCTGAATGAGCAGTTCTTC. Its protein is CASSQEGWSLNEQFF.

The chain combines TRBV19 with TRBJ1-1; 12 bases line up with TRBD1. Germline loops: CDR1 LNHDA, CDR2 SQIVND (reference sequence). V lost 8 bases to trimming and J lost 0 bases; unmatched junction nucleotides: 1. The CDR3 sequence is 14 residues long. The CDR3 protein is CASGDRGLNTEAFF. CDR3 nucleotides: TGTGCCAGTGGGGACAGGGGGCTGAACACTGAAGCTTTCTTT. The full variable domain, with the rest looked up from reference TRBV19 and TRBJ1-1, is DGGITQSPKYLFRKEGQNVTLSCEQNLNHDAMYWYRQDPGQGLRLIYYSQIVNDFQKGDIAEGYSVSREKKESFPLTVTSAQKNPTAFYLCASGDRGLNTEAFFGQGTRLTVV.

The chain joins TRBV27 to TRBJ1-6; D might be TRBD1 (5 bases). This CDR3 has 15 residues. Trimming took off 3 bases at V and 7 bases at J, with 13 bases between the two ends. Germline V gene sequence: CDR1 MNHEY, CDR2 SMNVEV (reference sequence). CDR3 coding DNA: TGTGCCAGCAGTTTGTCCCTGGGGCCGAATTCACCCCTCCACTTT. Translation gives CASSLSLGPNSPLHF.

The rearrangement uses TRBV3-1 (or the pseudogene TRBV3-2) and TRBJ1-2; TRBD1 matches 8 bases. The CDR3 is 13 amino acids. Germline-derived CDR1 and CDR2 are LGHDT and YNNKEL (reference sequence). V lost 0 bases and J lost 7; bases outside the gene matches: 1. The CDR3 reads CASSQETGGGYTF. The DNA for the CDR3 is TGTGCCAGCAGCCAAGAAACAGGGGGTGGCTACACCTTC.